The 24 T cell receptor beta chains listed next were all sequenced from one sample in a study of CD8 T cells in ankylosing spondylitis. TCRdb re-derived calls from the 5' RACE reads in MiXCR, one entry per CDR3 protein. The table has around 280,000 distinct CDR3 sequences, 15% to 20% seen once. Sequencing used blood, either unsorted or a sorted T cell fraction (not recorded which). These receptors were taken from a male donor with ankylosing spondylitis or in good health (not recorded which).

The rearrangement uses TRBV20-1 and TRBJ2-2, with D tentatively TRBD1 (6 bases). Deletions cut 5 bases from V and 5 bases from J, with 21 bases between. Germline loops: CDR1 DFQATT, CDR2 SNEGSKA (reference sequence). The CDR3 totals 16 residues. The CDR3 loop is CSASSLPGHKTGELFF. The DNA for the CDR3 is TGCAGTGCTTCCTCCCTACCGGGACACAAAACCGGGGAGCTGTTTTTT.

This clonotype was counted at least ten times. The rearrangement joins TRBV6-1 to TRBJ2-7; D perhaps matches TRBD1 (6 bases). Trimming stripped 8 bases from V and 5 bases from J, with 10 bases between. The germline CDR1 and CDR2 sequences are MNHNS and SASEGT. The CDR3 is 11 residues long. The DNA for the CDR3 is TGTGCCAGCTACAGGGTCCACGAGCAGTACGTC. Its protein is CASYRVHEQYV.

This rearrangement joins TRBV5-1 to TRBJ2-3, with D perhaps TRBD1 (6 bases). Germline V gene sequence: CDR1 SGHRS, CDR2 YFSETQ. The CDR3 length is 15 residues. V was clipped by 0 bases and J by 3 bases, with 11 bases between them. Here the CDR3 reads CASSLALGQTDTQYF. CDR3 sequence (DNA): TGCGCCAGCAGCTTGGCCCTCGGACAGACAGATACGCAGTATTTT.

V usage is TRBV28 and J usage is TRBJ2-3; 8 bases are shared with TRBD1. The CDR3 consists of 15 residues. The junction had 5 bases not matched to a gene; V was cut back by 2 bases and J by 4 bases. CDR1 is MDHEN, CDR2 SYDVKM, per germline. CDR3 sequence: CASSLAQGAADTQYF. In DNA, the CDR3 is TGTGCCAGCAGTTTAGCCCAGGGGGCGGCAGATACGCAGTATTTT. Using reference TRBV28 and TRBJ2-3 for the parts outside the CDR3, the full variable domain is DVKVTQSSRYLVKRTGEKVFLECVQDMDHENMFWYRQDPGLGLRLIYFSYDVKMKEKGDIPEGYSVSREKKERFSLILESASTNQTSMYLCASSLAQGAADTQYFGPGTRLTVL.

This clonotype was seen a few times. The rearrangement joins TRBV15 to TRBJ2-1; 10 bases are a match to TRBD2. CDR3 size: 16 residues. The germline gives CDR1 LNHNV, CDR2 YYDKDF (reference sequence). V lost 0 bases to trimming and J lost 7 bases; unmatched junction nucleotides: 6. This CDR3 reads CATSRDPSGRANEQFF. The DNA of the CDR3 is TGTGCCACCAGCAGAGATCCGAGCGGGAGGGCAAATGAGCAGTTCTTC.

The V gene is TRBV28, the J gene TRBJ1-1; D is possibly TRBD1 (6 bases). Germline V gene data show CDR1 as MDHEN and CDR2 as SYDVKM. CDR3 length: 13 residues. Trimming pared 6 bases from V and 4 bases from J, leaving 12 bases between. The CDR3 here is CASSNTGFTEAFF. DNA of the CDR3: TGTGCCAGCAGCAATACAGGGTTCACTGAAGCTTTCTTT. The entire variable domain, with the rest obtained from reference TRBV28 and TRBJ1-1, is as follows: DVKVTQSSRYLVKRTGEKVFLECVQDMDHENMFWYRQDPGLGLRLIYFSYDVKMKEKGDIPEGYSVSREKKERFSLILESASTNQTSMYLCASSNTGFTEAFFGQGTRLTVV.

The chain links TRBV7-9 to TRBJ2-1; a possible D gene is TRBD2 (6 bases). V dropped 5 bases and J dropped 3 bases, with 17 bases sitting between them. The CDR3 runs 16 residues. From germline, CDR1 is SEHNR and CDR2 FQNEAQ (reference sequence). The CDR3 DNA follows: TGTGCCAGCAGCGCAGATACGGGGGTAGGCTACAATGAGCAGTTCTTC. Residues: CASSADTGVGYNEQFF.

The DNA of the CDR3 is TGTGCCAGCAGCCCCGGCCCGGGACAGAGGGGCCGGGAAAAACTGTTTTTT. Its protein is CASSPGPGQRGREKLFF. The chain recombines TRBV28 with TRBJ1-4; 7 nucleotides match TRBD1. Germline CDR1 reads MDHEN; CDR2 reads SYDVKM. The CDR3 consists of 17 residues. After removal of 6 bases from V and 8 bases from J, the junction contained 18 bases not matched to a gene.

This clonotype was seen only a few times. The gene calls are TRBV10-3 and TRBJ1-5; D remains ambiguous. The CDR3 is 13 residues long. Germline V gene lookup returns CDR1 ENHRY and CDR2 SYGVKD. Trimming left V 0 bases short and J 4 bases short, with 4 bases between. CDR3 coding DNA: TGTGCCATCAGTGAGTCCATGAATCAGCCCCAGCATTTT. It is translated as CAISESMNQPQHF.

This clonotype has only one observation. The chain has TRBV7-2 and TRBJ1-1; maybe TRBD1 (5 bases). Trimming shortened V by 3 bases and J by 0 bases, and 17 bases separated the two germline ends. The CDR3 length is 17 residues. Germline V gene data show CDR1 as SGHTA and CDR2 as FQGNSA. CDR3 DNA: TGTGCCAGCAGCTTTCCACGGGGCGTACCGATGAACACTGAAGCTTTCTTT. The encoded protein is CASSFPRGVPMNTEAFF.

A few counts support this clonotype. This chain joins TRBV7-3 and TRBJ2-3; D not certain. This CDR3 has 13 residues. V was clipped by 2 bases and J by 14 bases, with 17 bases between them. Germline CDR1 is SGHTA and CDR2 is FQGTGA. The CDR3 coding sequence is TGTGCCAGCAGCTTACAGTTGGCGCCTCCTTGGTATTTT. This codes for CASSLQLAPPWYF.

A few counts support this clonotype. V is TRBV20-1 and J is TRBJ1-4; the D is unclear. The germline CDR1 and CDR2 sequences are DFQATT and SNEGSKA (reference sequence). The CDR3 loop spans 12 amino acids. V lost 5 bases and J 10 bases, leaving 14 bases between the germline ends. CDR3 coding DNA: TGCAGTGCTCCCCTCACTGGTCTAAAACTGTTTTTT. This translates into CSAPLTGLKLFF.

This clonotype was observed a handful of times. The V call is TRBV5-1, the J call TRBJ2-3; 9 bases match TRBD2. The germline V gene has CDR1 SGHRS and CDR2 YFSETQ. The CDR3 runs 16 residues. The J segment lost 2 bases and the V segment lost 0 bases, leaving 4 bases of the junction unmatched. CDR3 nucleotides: TGCGCCAGCAGCTTGGGACTAGCGGATAACACAGATACGCAGTATTTT. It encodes CASSLGLADNTDTQYF.

The CDR3 DNA reads as TGTGCCAGCAGCGTAAGAGTTGAAAGGCCCCAGCCGTACGTC. It translates to CASSVRVERPQPYV. The rearrangement links TRBV5-8 to TRBJ2-7; D ambiguous. Deletions cut 4 bases from V and 12 bases from J, with 23 bases between. This CDR3 is built from 14 residues. Germline V gene data show CDR1 as SGHTS and CDR2 as YDEGEE.

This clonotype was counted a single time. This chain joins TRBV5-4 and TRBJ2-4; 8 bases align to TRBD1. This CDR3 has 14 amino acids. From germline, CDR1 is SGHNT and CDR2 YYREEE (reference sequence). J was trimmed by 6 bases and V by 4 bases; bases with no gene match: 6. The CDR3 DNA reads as TGTGCCAGCAGCCCGGGACAGGACGTAAACATTCAGTACTTC. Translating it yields CASSPGQDVNIQYF.

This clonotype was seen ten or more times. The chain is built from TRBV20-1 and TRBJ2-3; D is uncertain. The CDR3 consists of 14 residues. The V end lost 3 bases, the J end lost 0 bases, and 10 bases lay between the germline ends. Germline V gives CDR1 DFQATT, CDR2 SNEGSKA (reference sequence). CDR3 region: CSASELSSTDTQYF. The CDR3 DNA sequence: TGCAGTGCTAGTGAGCTGTCGAGCACAGATACGCAGTATTTT.

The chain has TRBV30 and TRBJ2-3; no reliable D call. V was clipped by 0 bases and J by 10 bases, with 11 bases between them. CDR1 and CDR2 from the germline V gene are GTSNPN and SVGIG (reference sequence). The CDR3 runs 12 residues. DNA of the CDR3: TGTGCCTGGAGTGTACTGGTTTCATCGCAGTATTTT. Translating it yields CAWSVLVSSQYF.

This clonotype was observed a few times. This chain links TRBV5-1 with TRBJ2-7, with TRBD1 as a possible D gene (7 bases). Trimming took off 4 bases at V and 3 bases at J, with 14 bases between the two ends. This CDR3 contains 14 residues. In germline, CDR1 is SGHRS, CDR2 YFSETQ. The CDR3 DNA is TGCGCCAGCAGCCCGGACTACAGGGGCTACGAGCAGTACGTC. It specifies CASSPDYRGYEQYV.

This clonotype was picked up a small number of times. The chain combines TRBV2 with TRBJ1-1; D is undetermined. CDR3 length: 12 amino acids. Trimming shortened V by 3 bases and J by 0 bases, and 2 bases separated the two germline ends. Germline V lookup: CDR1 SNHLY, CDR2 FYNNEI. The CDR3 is CASSELNTEAFF. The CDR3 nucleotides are TGTGCCAGCAGTGAGCTGAACACTGAAGCTTTCTTT.

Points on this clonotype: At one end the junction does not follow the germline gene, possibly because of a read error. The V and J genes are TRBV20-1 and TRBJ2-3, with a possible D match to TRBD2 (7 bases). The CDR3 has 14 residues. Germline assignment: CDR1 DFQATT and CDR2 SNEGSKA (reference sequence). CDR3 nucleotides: TGCAGCGCTACCTTTGGGGGGGCCACAGATACGCAGTATTTT. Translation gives CSATFGGATDTQYF.

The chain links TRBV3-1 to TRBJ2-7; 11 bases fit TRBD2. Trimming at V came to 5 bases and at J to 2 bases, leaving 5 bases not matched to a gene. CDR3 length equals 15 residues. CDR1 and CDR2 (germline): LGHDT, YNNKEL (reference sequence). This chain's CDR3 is CASSNGLAGAYEQYV. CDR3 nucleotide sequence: TGTGCCAGCAGCAACGGACTAGCGGGTGCCTACGAGCAGTACGTC.

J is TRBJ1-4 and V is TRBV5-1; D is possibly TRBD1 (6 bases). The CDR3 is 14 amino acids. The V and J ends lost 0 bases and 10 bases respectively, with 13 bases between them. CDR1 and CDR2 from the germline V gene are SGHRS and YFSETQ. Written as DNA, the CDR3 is TGCGCCAGCAGCTTGGCCGGGGGGCTAGGAAAACTGTTTTTT. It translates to CASSLAGGLGKLFF. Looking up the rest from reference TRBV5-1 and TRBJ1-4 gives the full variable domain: KAGVTQTPRYLIKTRGQQVTLSCSPISGHRSVSWYQQTPGQGLQFLFEYFSETQRNKGNFPGRFSGRQFSNSRSEMNVSTLELGDSALYLCASSLAGGLGKLFFGSGTQLSVL.

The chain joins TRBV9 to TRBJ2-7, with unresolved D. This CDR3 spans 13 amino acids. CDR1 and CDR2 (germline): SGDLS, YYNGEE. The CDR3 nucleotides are TGTGCTCAGTCGAGTGTACTCTCCTACAAGCAGTACGTC. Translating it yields CAQSSVLSYKQYV.

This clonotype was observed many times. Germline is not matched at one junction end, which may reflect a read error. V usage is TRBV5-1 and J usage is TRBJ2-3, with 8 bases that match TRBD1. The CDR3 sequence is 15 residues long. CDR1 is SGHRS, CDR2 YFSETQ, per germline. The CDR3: CASSLPGQGTDTQYF. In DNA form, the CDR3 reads TGTGCCAGCAGCCTCCCGGGACAGGGCACAGATACGCAGTATTTT.